This TCR beta chain stems from a study of CD8+CD57+ T cells in acquired aplastic anemia. Overall study: DNA from sorted CD4+ and CD8+ cells averaged roughly 3.2 ug.

Genomic DNA constituted the template upon which TCR beta VDJ and CDR3 profiling was performed. TCRdb reprocessed the reads with MiXCR, giving one entry per CDR3 protein. The data hold approximately 95,000 distinct CDR3 sequences, with 55% to 70% observed a single time. Germline CDR1 is ENHRY and CDR2 is SYGVKD. CDR3 length: 15 amino acids. Trimming stripped 4 bases from V and 3 bases from J, with 10 bases between. In patients chosen for sequencing, flow cytometry had shown CD8+CD57+ cell expansion. Sequenced input: sorted CD4+, CD8+, or CD8+CD57+ T cells (not recorded which) from PBMCs. This chain joins TRBV10-3 and TRBJ1-6; D might be TRBD1 (6 bases). This TCR was sampled from a human donor with aplastic anemia. The CDR3 nucleotides are TGTGCCATCAGTGTTGGAGGGGGCTATAATTCACCCCTCCACTTT. This encodes CAISVGGGYNSPLHF.